This TCR beta chain was sequenced for a study of blood T cell repertoires in COVID-19 (dated by TCRdb to between 2020 and 2021). For context, the study as a whole: The collaborator samples originated in the United States, Italy and Spain and spanned the acute and convalescent phases of COVID-19. Samples were obtained from the ongoing ImmuneRACE study (first 160 participants) and from some 1,200 subjects provided by 6 global collaborators. Where HLA class I and class II types were available, the types were taken from metadata supplied by the sample provider, not from assay-based typing. The repertoires were made available in a free public database intended to serve as a resource for research on the immune response to SARS-CoV-2. The material from the prospective study consisted of cDNA or gDNA derived from T cells, B-cell-depleted T cells, or PBMCs. The dataset comprised deeply sampled blood TCRbeta repertoires from subjects exposed to, actively infected with, or recovered from COVID-19. A de-identified subject ID, COVID-19 status, age in years and sex were almost always included in the sample metadata.

As to this clone: This receptor's antigen is unknown. No quality values exist for individual bases; no much larger clone is one base distant.

TCRbeta CDR3 regions were amplified from genomic DNA using the immunoSEQ Assay, a bias-controlled multiplex PCR. In the source study's methods: The number of nucleated cells in each sample was estimated from the amplification of reference gene primers within the assay. Sequence reads were collapsed and filtered to measure the absolute abundance of every unique TCRbeta CDR3 rearrangement. Productive Simpson clonality was computed per sample as the square root of Simpson's diversity index over productive rearrangements. TCRdb retrieved this table from immuneACCESS and kept in-frame rearrangements only. Not all clones are present; in checked studies, unresolved V genes account for under half, and no reason is known for the remainder. Clonal size and the V and J genes are those of that table, whereas D and trimming came from the DNA. The sample table records 490,000 or so clones; approximately 91% of these occur just once. The ten largest clones take up approximately 8% of the sample.

What the work shows at the level of the full study, not this receptor alone: How much clinical and demographic metadata was included differed by source and by participant, and the metadata was provided uncurated.

CDR1 and CDR2, per the germline V gene, are SGDLS and YYNGEE. From its cysteine to its phenylalanine, the CDR3 spans 16 amino acids. The sequence is cut down to CDR3 DNA, 48 bases in frame from base 1. V is shortened by 3 bases, J by 5 bases, and the region joining them spans 20 bases. In the prospective study, participants were roughly 18 to 90 years old, resided in about two dozen geographic areas of the United States, and were enrolled through a virtual design. Cohort assignment in the prospective study relied on participant-reported clinical history from a screening survey and a study questionnaire. Recovered participants in ImmuneRACE Cohort 3 were defined by two consecutive negative NP/OP PCR tests, clearance by a healthcare professional, or resolution of symptoms. In the prospective study, mobile phlebotomists collected whole blood, serum and a nasopharyngeal or oropharyngeal swab from each participant. Over a 2-month period, participants in the prospective study had the option of providing additional blood draws and questionnaires. Before DNA extraction, blood samples from the prospective study were shipped at room temperature or frozen.

This TCR was sampled from a woman aged 55-69 years who had recovered from COVID-19. The sequencing input was PBMCs or T cells enriched from blood (not recorded which). The V and J genes are TRBV9 and TRBJ2-5; a weak D assignment points to TRBD2 (6 bases agree). The CDR3 amino acid sequence is: CASSAGTYQAEETQYF. The nucleotide sequence reads TGTGCCAGCAGCGCCGGGACTTATCAGGCTGAGGAGACCCAGTACTTC.